This T cell receptor beta chain was retrieved from a study of OX40 agonist ivuxolimab in advanced cancers. Study in general: Among those enrolled, mean age was about 60 years (range about 23 to 79) and less than 90% were male.

As for this clone: Antigen unknown.

Whole-study results and caveats: With doses of 0.1 to 3.0 mg/kg, CD4+ and CD8+ blood T cells had undergone clonal expansion by week 6.

TCRdb keeps only in-frame clones here, not all; method: immunoSEQ multiplex PCR. The profile covers approximately 16,000 clones, with around 88% appearing a single time and approximately 4.1% taken by the ten largest. Germline V gene lookup returns CDR1 MNHEY and CDR2 SVGAGI. V trimming: 4 bases; J trimming: 0 bases; junction bases outside the gene matches: 6. CDR3 length: 16 residues. The rearrangement uses TRBV6-5 and TRBJ2-1, with 7 bases identical to TRBD2. The receptor's source is an adult with an advanced solid tumor such as melanoma, head and neck, liver or kidney cancer. The source was CD4+ or CD8+ T cells sorted from blood, collected in a trial of the OX40 agonist ivuxolimab. The CDR3, as DNA: TGTGCCAGCAGTTCCTTCGGGGGGAGCTCCTACAATGAGCAGTTCTTC. This encodes CASSSFGGSSYNEQFF.